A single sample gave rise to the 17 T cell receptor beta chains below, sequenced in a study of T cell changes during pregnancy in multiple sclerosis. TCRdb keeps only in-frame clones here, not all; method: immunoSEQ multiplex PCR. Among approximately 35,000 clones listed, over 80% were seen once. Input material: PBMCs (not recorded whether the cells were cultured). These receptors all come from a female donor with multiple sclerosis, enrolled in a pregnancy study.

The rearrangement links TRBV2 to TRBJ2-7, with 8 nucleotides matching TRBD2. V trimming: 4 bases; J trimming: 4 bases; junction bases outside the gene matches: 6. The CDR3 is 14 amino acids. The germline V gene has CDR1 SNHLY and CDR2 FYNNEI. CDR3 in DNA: TGTGCCAGCAGTGTTACTAGCGGAGAGTACGAGCAGTACTTC. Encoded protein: CASSVTSGEYEQYF.

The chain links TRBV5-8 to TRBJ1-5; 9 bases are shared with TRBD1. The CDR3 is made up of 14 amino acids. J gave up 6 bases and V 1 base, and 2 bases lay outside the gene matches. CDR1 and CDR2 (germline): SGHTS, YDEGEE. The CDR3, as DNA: TGTGCCAGCAGCTTGACAGGGGGCAGTCAGCCCCAGCATTTT. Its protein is CASSLTGGSQPQHF.

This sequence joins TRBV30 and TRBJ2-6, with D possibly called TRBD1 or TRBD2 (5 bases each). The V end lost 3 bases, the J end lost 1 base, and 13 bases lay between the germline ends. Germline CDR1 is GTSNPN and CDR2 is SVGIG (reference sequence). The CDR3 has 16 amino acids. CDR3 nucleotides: TGTGCCTGGAGACGGTTTGGGGGTTCTGGGGCCAACGTCCTGACTTTC. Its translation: CAWRRFGGSGANVLTF.

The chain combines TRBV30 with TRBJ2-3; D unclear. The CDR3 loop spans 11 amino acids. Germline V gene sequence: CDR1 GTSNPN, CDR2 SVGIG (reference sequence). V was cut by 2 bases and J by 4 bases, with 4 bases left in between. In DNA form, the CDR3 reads TGTGCCTGGAGTCGGGCAGATACGCAGTATTTT. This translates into CAWSRADTQYF.

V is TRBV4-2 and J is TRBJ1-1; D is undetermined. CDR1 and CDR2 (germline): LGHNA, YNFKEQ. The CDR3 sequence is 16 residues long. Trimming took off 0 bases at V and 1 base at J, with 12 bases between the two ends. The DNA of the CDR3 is TGTGCCAGCAGCCAAGAGCTTTGGCACCAGAACACTGAAGCTTTCTTT. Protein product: CASSQELWHQNTEAFF.

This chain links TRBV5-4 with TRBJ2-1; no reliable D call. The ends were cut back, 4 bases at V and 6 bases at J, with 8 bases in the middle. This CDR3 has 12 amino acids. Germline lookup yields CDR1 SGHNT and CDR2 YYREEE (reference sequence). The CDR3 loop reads CASSRNFNEQFF. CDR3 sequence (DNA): TGTGCCAGCAGCCGGAATTTCAATGAGCAGTTCTTC.

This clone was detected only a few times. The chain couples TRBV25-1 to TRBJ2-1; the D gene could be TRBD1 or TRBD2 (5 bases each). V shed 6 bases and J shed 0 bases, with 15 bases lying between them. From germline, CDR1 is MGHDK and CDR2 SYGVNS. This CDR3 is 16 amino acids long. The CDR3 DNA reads TGTGCCAGCAGCCCGGGGACGGGCCACTCCTACAATGAGCAGTTCTTC. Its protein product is CASSPGTGHSYNEQFF.

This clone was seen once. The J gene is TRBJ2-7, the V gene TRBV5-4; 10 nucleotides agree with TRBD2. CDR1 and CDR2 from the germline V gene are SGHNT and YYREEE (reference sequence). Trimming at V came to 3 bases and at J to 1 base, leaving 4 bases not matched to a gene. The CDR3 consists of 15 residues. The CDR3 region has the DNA TGTGCCAGCAGCTCCGAACTAGCGGGGTCCTACGAGCAGTACTTC. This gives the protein CASSSELAGSYEQYF.

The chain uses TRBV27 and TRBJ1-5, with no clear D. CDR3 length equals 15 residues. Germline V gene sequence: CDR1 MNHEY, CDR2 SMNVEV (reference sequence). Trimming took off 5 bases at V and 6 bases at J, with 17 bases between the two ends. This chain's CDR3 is CASSLYFIVGQPQHF. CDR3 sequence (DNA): TGTGCCAGCAGTCTTTATTTTATAGTTGGTCAGCCCCAGCATTTT.

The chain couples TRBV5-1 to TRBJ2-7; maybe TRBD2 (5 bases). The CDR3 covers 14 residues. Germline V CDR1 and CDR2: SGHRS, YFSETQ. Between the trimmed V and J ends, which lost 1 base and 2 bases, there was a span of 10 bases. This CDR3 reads CASSLTSATYEQYF. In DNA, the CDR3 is TGCGCCAGCAGCTTGACTAGTGCTACCTACGAGCAGTACTTC.

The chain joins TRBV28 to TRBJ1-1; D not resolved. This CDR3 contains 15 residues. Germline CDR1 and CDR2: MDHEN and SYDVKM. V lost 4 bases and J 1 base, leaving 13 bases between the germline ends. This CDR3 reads CASSSHIVWNTEAFF. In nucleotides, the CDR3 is TGTGCCAGCAGTTCTCATATAGTTTGGAACACTGAAGCTTTCTTT.

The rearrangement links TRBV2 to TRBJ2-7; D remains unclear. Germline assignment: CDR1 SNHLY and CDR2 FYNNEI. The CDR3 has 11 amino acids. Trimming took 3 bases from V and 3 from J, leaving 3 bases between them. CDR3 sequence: CASSELYEQYF. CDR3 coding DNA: TGTGCCAGCAGTGAGCTCTACGAGCAGTACTTC.

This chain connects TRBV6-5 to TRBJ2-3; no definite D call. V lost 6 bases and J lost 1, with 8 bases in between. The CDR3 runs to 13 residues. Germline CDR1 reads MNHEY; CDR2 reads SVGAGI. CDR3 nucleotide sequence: TGTGCCAGCAGAGACTCGGGCACAGATACGCAGTATTTT. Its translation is CASRDSGTDTQYF.

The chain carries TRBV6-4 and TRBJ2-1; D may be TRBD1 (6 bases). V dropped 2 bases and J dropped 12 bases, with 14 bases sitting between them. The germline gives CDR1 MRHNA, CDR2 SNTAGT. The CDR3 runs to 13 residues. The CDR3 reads CASSDTGRGGQFF. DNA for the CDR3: TGTGCCAGCAGTGACACAGGGAGAGGTGGGCAGTTCTTC.

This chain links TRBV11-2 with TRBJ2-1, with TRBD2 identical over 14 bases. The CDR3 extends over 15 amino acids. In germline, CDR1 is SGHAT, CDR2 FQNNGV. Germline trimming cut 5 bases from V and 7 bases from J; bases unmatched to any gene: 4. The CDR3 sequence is CASSTTSGRENEQFF. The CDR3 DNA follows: TGTGCCAGCAGCACGACTAGCGGGAGGGAGAATGAGCAGTTCTTC. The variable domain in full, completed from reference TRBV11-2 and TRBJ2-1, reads EAGVAQSPRYKIIEKRQSVAFWCNPISGHATLYWYQQILGQGPKLLIQFQNNGVVDDSQLPKDRFSAERLKGVDSTLKIQPAKLEDSAVYLCASSTTSGRENEQFFGPGTRLTVL.

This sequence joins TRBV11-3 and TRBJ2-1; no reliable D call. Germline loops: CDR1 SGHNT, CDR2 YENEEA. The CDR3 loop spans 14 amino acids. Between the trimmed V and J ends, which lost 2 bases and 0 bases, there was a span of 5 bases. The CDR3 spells CASSLYSSYNEQFF. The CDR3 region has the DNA TGTGCCAGCAGCTTATATAGCTCCTACAATGAGCAGTTCTTC.

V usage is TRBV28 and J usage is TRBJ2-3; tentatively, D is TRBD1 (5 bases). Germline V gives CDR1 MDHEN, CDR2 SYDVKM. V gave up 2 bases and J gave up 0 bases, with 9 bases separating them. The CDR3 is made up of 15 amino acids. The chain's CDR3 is CASSLQGVSTDTQYF. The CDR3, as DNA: TGTGCCAGCAGTTTACAGGGCGTTAGCACAGATACGCAGTATTTT.